A single T cell receptor beta chain is shown here with its context. Its antigen is currently unknown. The study ran its PCR with 60 Vbeta and 13 Jbeta primers. Some clones are missing from TCRdb's copy, which holds only in-frame ones; the method was immunoSEQ multiplex PCR. The table shows 100,000 to 150,000 clones, with under 90% occurring only once. These data are taken from a study of cytomegalovirus exposure and HLA in healthy donors. Findings and limits, study-wide: In vitro data verified a few CMV-associated chains as specific for CMV antigens. Researchers counted around 180 TCR beta chains as cytomegalovirus-associated.

The germline V gene encodes CDR1 WSHSY and CDR2 SAAADI. V lost 4 bases, J lost 0 bases, and 5 bases stayed unmatched. The CDR3 extends over 16 amino acids. The sequence was collected from a woman aged 40 to 55 in good health and CMV-seropositive. Specimen: PBMCs. The rearrangement links TRBV10-2 to TRBJ2-1; 8 positions match TRBD2. Here the CDR3 DNA reads TGCGCCAGCAGTGGAACTAGCGGCGACTCCTACAATGAGCAGTTCTTC. Its translation is CASSGTSGDSYNEQFF.